These 32 T cell receptor beta chains came from one sample sequenced in a study of beta chain features in type 1 diabetes. Every bit of the isolated RNA underwent reverse transcription, so sequencing read expressed TCRB transcripts. The assay was immunoSEQ multiplex PCR, and TCRdb's table has in-frame clones only and misses some. This table holds a few hundred thousand clones, about 13% found once. The antigens for these receptors are not known. Study-level results: Type 1 diabetes patients had TCRB CDR3s that were shorter (moderately but significantly so) in all four CD4+ subsets.

The sequenced sample consisted of naive CD4+ T cells from blood. The receptors come from a woman aged 18-29 years with type 1 diabetes.

The rearrangement uses TRBV9 and TRBJ1-1; D gene ambiguous. V lost 0 bases, J lost 6 bases, and 15 bases lay in between. Germline assignment: CDR1 SGDLS and CDR2 YYNGEE. The CDR3 consists of 15 residues. Written as DNA, the CDR3 is TGTGCCAGCAGCGTAGTGGACCTGGGAGGAGCTGAAGCTTTCTTT. It codes for CASSVVDLGGAEAFF.

Of note for this clone: The sample carries other DNA sequences with the same CDR3. V is TRBV7-2 and J is TRBJ1-5, with 9 bases aligning to TRBD1. CDR3 size: 14 residues. The germline CDR1 and CDR2 sequences are SGHTA and FQGNSA. The V gene end was trimmed by 6 bases and the J gene end by 2 bases; junction bases not matched to a gene: 2. CDR3 sequence: CASSRQGGNQPQHF. The CDR3 DNA sequence: TGTGCCAGCAGTAGACAGGGGGGCAATCAGCCCCAGCATTTT.

This clone was counted between two and nine times. CDR3 protein: CASSPRSGVEVTGELFF. The DNA of the CDR3 is TGTGCCAGCTCACCACGTTCAGGGGTGGAGGTCACCGGGGAGCTGTTTTTT. The chain links TRBV18 to TRBJ2-2, with D tentatively TRBD1 (6 bases). Between the trimmed V and J ends, which lost 1 base and 4 bases, there was a span of 16 bases. The CDR3 is 17 residues long. Germline values: CDR1 KGHSH, CDR2 LQKENI.

Only a few counts were recorded for this clone. The chain recombines TRBV6-6 with TRBJ2-7; 7 bases fit TRBD1. There are 14 residues in the CDR3. CDR1 MNHNY and CDR2 SVGAGI come from the germline V gene (reference sequence). Trimming removed 6 bases from V and 4 bases from J; junction bases left unmatched: 9. CDR3 protein: CASSQRQGSYEQYF. In DNA, the CDR3 is TGTGCCAGCAGCCAGAGACAGGGATCTTACGAGCAGTACTTC.

This clone turned up a few times. The chain employs TRBV15 and TRBJ1-4; 8 nucleotides align to TRBD1. The germline V gene encodes CDR1 LNHNV and CDR2 YYDKDF (reference sequence). The CDR3 is made up of 15 amino acids. The ends lost 5 bases at V and 4 bases at J; junction bases unmatched: 6. The CDR3 DNA sequence: TGTGCCACCAGCGGGAATACAGGGGGTAATGAAAAACTGTTTTTT. Translation: CATSGNTGGNEKLFF.

This clone has just a few counts. The gene calls are TRBV28 and TRBJ2-2, with 9 bases identical to TRBD1. The CDR3 has 15 amino acids. Germline CDR1 is MDHEN and CDR2 is SYDVKM. The junction had 7 bases not matched to a gene; V was cut back by 5 bases and J by 6 bases. Written as DNA, the CDR3 is TGTGCCAGCAGTCGCCGGGACAGGGTATCCGGGGAGCTGTTTTTT. This translates into CASSRRDRVSGELFF.

This rearrangement joins TRBV6-6 to TRBJ2-3, with 8 bases that match TRBD2. Per germline, CDR1 MNHNY and CDR2 SVGAGI (reference sequence). J was trimmed by 4 bases and V by 0 bases; bases with no gene match: 6. The CDR3 is 16 amino acids. CDR3: CASSYSLREVSDTQYF. The CDR3 coding sequence is TGTGCCAGCAGTTACTCGTTGCGGGAGGTCTCAGATACGCAGTATTTT.

The table lists this clone with a few counts. This chain uses TRBV4-1 with TRBJ2-4, with D perhaps matching TRBD2 (6 bases). The CDR3 length is 16 residues. V lost 4 bases, J lost 4 bases, and 17 bases lay in between. In germline, CDR1 is MGHRA, CDR2 YSYEKL. CDR3 loop: CASSLPGRLLKNIQYF. DNA of the CDR3: TGCGCCAGCAGCCTACCCGGGAGACTCTTGAAAAACATTCAGTACTTC.

This clone was seen more than once but under ten times. This rearrangement joins TRBV18 to TRBJ2-2, with a possible D match to TRBD2 (6 bases). CDR1 and CDR2 (germline): KGHSH, LQKENI. V was pared by 5 bases and J by 0 bases, with 10 bases between. This CDR3 is 15 amino acids long. The CDR3: CASSARDSNTGELFF. The DNA of the CDR3 is TGTGCCAGCTCAGCCCGGGACTCGAACACCGGGGAGCTGTTTTTT.

The chain has TRBV30 and TRBJ1-4; no firm D call. The CDR3 contains 14 residues. Germline assignment: CDR1 GTSNPN and CDR2 SVGIG (reference sequence). Trimming shortened V by 0 bases and J by 4 bases, and 9 bases separated the two germline ends. The CDR3 is CAWSVRVNNEKLFF. The CDR3 DNA sequence: TGTGCCTGGAGTGTCCGGGTGAATAATGAAAAACTGTTTTTT.

This clone was seen a handful of times. This chain joins TRBV7-3 and TRBJ2-7; D uncertain. Deletions cut 5 bases from V and 7 bases from J, with 15 bases between. CDR1 is SGHTA, CDR2 FQGTGA, per germline. This CDR3 spans 13 amino acids. CDR3 DNA: TGTGCCAGCAGCCCCGAGCCCCCGAGGGAGCAGTACTTC. As protein: CASSPEPPREQYF.

This clone was observed a few times. J is TRBJ2-2 and V is TRBV11-2; 10 nucleotides match TRBD1. The CDR3 consists of 19 residues. V lost 6 bases to trimming and J lost 4 bases; unmatched junction nucleotides: 17. Germline V gene sequence: CDR1 SGHAT, CDR2 FQNNGV. The CDR3 coding sequence is TGTGCCAGCAGAAACCCCCGGGACAGGGGTTTTGCGGGCACCGGGGAGCTGTTTTTT. As protein: CASRNPRDRGFAGTGELFF.

With regard to this clone: The identical CDR3 is also encoded by other nucleotide sequences in the sample. The chain couples TRBV2 to TRBJ2-2; TRBD2 agrees at 13 bases. The CDR3 runs 14 residues. The V gene end was trimmed by 6 bases and the J gene end by 5 bases; junction bases not matched to a gene: 0. Germline V gene lookup returns CDR1 SNHLY and CDR2 FYNNEI. Here the CDR3 reads CASRGLAGTGELFF. The DNA for the CDR3 is TGTGCCAGCAGGGGACTAGCGGGAACCGGGGAGCTGTTTTTT.

This rearrangement joins TRBV27 to TRBJ2-7; tentative D call: TRBD2 (5 bases). The CDR3 is 15 amino acids. The germline V gene has CDR1 MNHEY and CDR2 SMNVEV (reference sequence). V was clipped by 3 bases and J by 3 bases, with 15 bases between them. The CDR3 is CASSFGLADYYEQYV. The CDR3 DNA sequence: TGTGCCAGCAGTTTTGGGCTAGCTGATTACTACGAGCAGTACGTC.

This clone was counted a few times. V and J are TRBV20-1 and TRBJ1-5; no clear D. Looked up from germline, CDR1 is DFQATT and CDR2 is SNEGSKA (reference sequence). This CDR3 is built from 11 residues. Trimming stripped 6 bases from V and 3 bases from J, with 6 bases between. The CDR3 is CSAGANQPQHF. In DNA, the CDR3 is TGCAGTGCCGGAGCCAATCAGCCCCAGCATTTT.

A few counts support this clone. This rearrangement joins TRBV23-1 to TRBJ1-5, with 8 positions matching TRBD1. TRBV23-1 is identified as an open reading frame with a role that is uncertain. The V gene end was trimmed by 4 bases and the J gene end by 0 bases; junction bases not matched to a gene: 11. The CDR3 covers 18 residues. CDR3 residues: CASSLVDRDGNSNQPQHF. DNA of the CDR3: TGCGCCAGCAGTCTTGTGGACAGGGACGGAAATAGCAATCAGCCCCAGCATTTT.

The chain uses TRBV7-2 and TRBJ2-5, with TRBD1 as a possible D gene (6 bases). V was cut by 3 bases and J by 5 bases, with 22 bases left in between. From germline, CDR1 is SGHTA and CDR2 FQGNSA. CDR3 length equals 17 residues. The CDR3 spells CASSFIPGHRNRETQYF. Here the CDR3 DNA reads TGTGCCAGCAGCTTTATCCCGGGACACCGAAATAGGGAGACCCAGTACTTC.

In this sample, this clone turned up a few times. The genes are TRBV18 and TRBJ2-7, with D maybe TRBD1 (5 bases). The CDR3 spans 13 residues. V lost 4 bases, J lost 1 base, and 8 bases lay in between. In germline, CDR1 is KGHSH, CDR2 LQKENI. This CDR3 reads CASSQDISYEQYV. The CDR3 DNA reads TGTGCCAGCTCACAGGACATATCCTACGAGCAGTACGTC.

The genes are TRBV30 and TRBJ1-5; D might be TRBD1 (5 bases). This CDR3 region has 16 residues. Germline V gene lookup returns CDR1 GTSNPN and CDR2 SVGIG (reference sequence). V shed 3 bases and J shed 0 bases, with 15 bases lying between them. The CDR3 sequence: CAWRSPQGHSNQPQHF. The CDR3 DNA reads as TGTGCCTGGAGATCCCCCCAGGGCCATAGCAATCAGCCCCAGCATTTT.

The sample holds a few counts of this clone. The chain is built from TRBV9 and TRBJ2-5; D is possibly TRBD2 (5 bases). The V and J ends lost 4 bases and 7 bases respectively, with 14 bases between them. Germline CDR1 SGDLS, CDR2 YYNGEE. The CDR3 is 13 amino acids. CDR3 sequence: CASSPGLAGTQYF. The CDR3 coding sequence is TGTGCCAGCAGCCCCGGACTGGCCGGGACCCAGTACTTC.

The V call is TRBV18, the J call TRBJ1-1; TRBD1 agrees at 7 bases. Germline V gene lookup returns CDR1 KGHSH and CDR2 LQKENI. V lost 5 bases to trimming and J lost 1 base; unmatched junction nucleotides: 7. The CDR3 consists of 15 residues. CDR3 loop: CASSAQGEENTEAFF. In DNA, the CDR3 is TGTGCCAGCTCAGCCCAGGGGGAAGAGAACACTGAAGCTTTCTTT.

This clone was observed a handful of times. The chain uses TRBV4-3 and TRBJ1-5, with D unclear. CDR3 size: 13 residues. Germline CDR1 and CDR2: LGHNA and YSLEER. The V and J ends lost 2 bases and 7 bases respectively, with 9 bases between them. Here the CDR3 DNA reads TGCGCCAGCAGCCAAAACTGGCGGCAGCCCCAGCATTTT. Translated, it gives CASSQNWRQPQHF.

This chain links TRBV14 with TRBJ2-2; 8 bases are a match to TRBD2. Germline CDR1 and CDR2: SGHDN and FVKESK. The CDR3 extends over 16 amino acids. Unmatched junction bases numbered 5, after V lost 3 bases and J lost 2 bases. The CDR3 region has the DNA TGTGCCAGCAGCCATCTCGGACTAGCTAACACCGGGGAGCTGTTTTTT. This gives the protein CASSHLGLANTGELFF.

This clone turned up a few times. The chain links TRBV10-3 to TRBJ2-3; 12 bases map to TRBD2. Germline CDR1 reads ENHRY; CDR2 reads SYGVKD. V was clipped by 5 bases and J by 4 bases; unmatched bases: 13. There are 18 residues in the CDR3. CDR3 amino acids: CAISPGTGLAGYSDTQYF. As DNA, the CDR3 is TGTGCCATCAGTCCAGGGACAGGACTAGCGGGATACTCAGATACGCAGTATTTT.

This clone was seen only a few times. The gene calls are TRBV18 and TRBJ2-5; 8 bases are a match to TRBD1. The V gene end was trimmed by 3 bases and the J gene end by 2 bases; junction bases not matched to a gene: 5. The CDR3 consists of 15 residues. Germline V gives CDR1 KGHSH, CDR2 LQKENI. The CDR3 is CASSPRTGIQETQYF. The CDR3, as DNA: TGTGCCAGCTCACCTAGGACAGGGATACAAGAGACCCAGTACTTC.

This clone was observed a handful of times. This rearrangement joins TRBV11-2 to TRBJ2-2; 14 bases match TRBD2. With 4 bases clipped from V and 4 bases from J, the junction kept 2 bases outside the gene matches. This CDR3 has 16 amino acids. CDR1 is SGHAT and CDR2 is FQNNGV in the germline V gene. The CDR3 coding sequence is TGTGCCAGCAGCTACGGGACTAGCGGGAGCACCGGGGAGCTGTTTTTT. This sequence encodes CASSYGTSGSTGELFF.

This clone was recorded a few times. The V gene is TRBV30, the J gene TRBJ2-2; D might be TRBD2 (5 bases). The germline V and J ends were trimmed by 1 base and 3 bases, with 6 bases remaining between them. In germline, CDR1 is GTSNPN, CDR2 SVGIG (reference sequence). This CDR3 region has 13 residues. CDR3 region: CAWSAGYTGELFF. In DNA, the CDR3 is TGTGCCTGGAGTGCGGGGTACACCGGGGAGCTGTTTTTT. Variable domain in full (rest from reference TRBV30 and TRBJ2-2): SQTIHQWPATLVQPVGSPLSLECTVEGTSNPNLYWYRQAAGRGLQLLFYSVGIGQISSEVPQNLSASRPQDRQFILSSKKLLLSDSGFYLCAWSAGYTGELFFGEGSRLTVL.

A few counts support this clone. The chain employs TRBV19 and TRBJ2-7; 7 nucleotides line up with TRBD2. Trimming took 5 bases from V and 6 from J; bases not matched to a gene: 7. CDR3 length: 13 residues. The germline gives CDR1 LNHDA, CDR2 SQIVND (reference sequence). CDR3 DNA: TGTGCCAGTAGTCTGCCGGGGGGAGGCGAGCAGTACGTC. This sequence encodes CASSLPGGGEQYV.

This clone was counted a few times. J is TRBJ2-5 and V is TRBV19; D is perhaps TRBD2 (5 bases). Germline CDR1 is LNHDA and CDR2 is SQIVND (reference sequence). Trimming removed 5 bases at V and 10 bases at J, with 11 bases between. The CDR3 sequence is 11 residues long. The CDR3 loop reads CASSRGSNQYF. In DNA form, the CDR3 reads TGTGCCAGTAGTCGCGGGTCTAACCAGTACTTC.

DNA of the CDR3: TGTGCCAGCAGTTCGTTAACAGGGGTCAATCAGCCCCAGCATTTT. Encoded protein: CASSSLTGVNQPQHF. The genes are TRBV28 and TRBJ1-5; TRBD1 agrees at 7 bases. The trim removed 4 bases at V and 3 bases at J, leaving 6 bases unmatched. There are 15 residues in the CDR3. Germline CDR1 reads MDHEN; CDR2 reads SYDVKM.

This clone occurred a few times. The chain recombines TRBV7-9 with TRBJ1-1; no clear D. Germline values: CDR1 SEHNR, CDR2 FQNEAQ (reference sequence). This CDR3 region has 14 residues. Trimming shortened V by 5 bases and J by 2 bases, and 12 bases separated the two germline ends. CDR3 nucleotides: TGTGCCAGCAGCACCTTTATGGCAAACACTGAAGCTTTCTTT. As protein: CASSTFMANTEAFF.

In this sample, this clone turned up a few times. V and J are TRBV6-5 and TRBJ2-5; 7 bases agree with TRBD2. The V gene end was trimmed by 7 bases and the J gene end by 7 bases; junction bases not matched to a gene: 9. Germline V gene lookup returns CDR1 MNHEY and CDR2 SVGAGI. The CDR3 is 13 residues long. CDR3 residues: CASNRAGGGTQYF. The CDR3 DNA sequence: TGTGCCAGCAATCGGGCAGGCGGGGGGACCCAGTACTTC.